This TCR beta chain was obtained from a study of T cell repertoires in cytomegalovirus infection. Study-wide background: Public TCR beta signature analysis indicated the presence of both CMV infection and matching HLA type.

In TCRdb, the reads were re-called with MiXCR into one record per CDR3 protein. The sample yields about 190,000 distinct CDR3 sequences, about 28% seen once. Points on this clonotype: What it binds is unknown.

Notes on the study in general: Carriers of CMV and the relevant HLA type were discriminated by public TCR beta frequency. HLA-C-restricted TCR beta clonotypes specific for CMV led the ex vivo response.

The CDR3 contains 13 residues. CDR1 and CDR2 from the germline V gene are SEHNR and FQNEAQ (reference sequence). Trimming took 5 bases from V and 6 from J, leaving 14 bases between them. Specimen: PBMCs. This clonotype originated in a human donor in good health (CMV status not recorded). Some clones in this sample may be carry-over from other donors' samples. The chain carries TRBV7-9 and TRBJ2-7; D ambiguous. The DNA for the CDR3 is TGTGCCAGCAGCCCCCCAACGCCGAGCGAGCAGTACTTC. Translation gives CASSPPTPSEQYF. The complete variable domain, with remaining parts taken from reference TRBV7-9 and TRBJ2-7, reads DTGVSQNPRHKITKRGQNVTFRCDPISEHNRLYWYRQTLGQGPEFLTYFQNEAQLEKSRLLSDRFSAERPKGSFSTLEIQRTEQGDSAMYLCASSPPTPSEQYFGPGTRLTVT.